This T cell receptor beta chain was documented in a study of regulatory T cells (dated by TCRdb to 2016 to 2019). Background on the whole study: T-cell receptor beta repertoires of sorted regulatory, conventional CD4+ and CD8+ T cells were compared between CD3G-deficient patients and healthy controls.

What the authors observed across the whole study: Repertoires from patients had restricted unique TRB V-J pairs and skewed V and J gene usage, with the strongest effect in regulatory T cells. Hydrophobic residues at CDR3 positions 6 and 7 were enriched in conventional CD4+ T cells from CD3G-deficient patients, suggesting more self-reactive specificities.

The junction shows trimming of 1 base on V and 6 bases on J, and the gene matches do not reach 6 bases of it. Counted from cysteine to phenylalanine, this CDR3 has 16 amino acids. The DNA shown is the 48-base CDR3, in frame from base 1. In the germline V gene, CDR1 corresponds to MDHEN and CDR2 to SYDVKM. The multiplex PCR relied on 52 forward TRBV primers and 13 reverse TRBJ primers, and amplification bias was corrected through assay-based and computational methods. Within the immunoSEQ assay, multiplex PCR amplified rearranged TRB loci from genomic DNA. An Illumina HiSeq platform was used to sequence the TRB amplicons. Concerning the study's data processing: Custom algorithms error-filtered the raw sequences and aligned the raw sequences to reference gene sequences, after which the immunoSEQ online tools were used for analysis. The frequencies of productive and nonproductive TRB rearrangements were evaluated among unique sequences as well as among total sequences. For TRB CDR3 positions 6 and 7, hydrophobicity together with amino acid composition served as the basis for assessing self-reactivity potential. For group comparisons, t tests, Mann-Whitney tests or two-way ANOVA were performed in Prism software. The table comes from immuneACCESS by way of TCRdb, which keeps in-frame sequences with V and J called. Part of the clones is missing from these tables; in studies checked, under half for an unresolved V gene and the rest for unknown reasons. The V and J calls and clone size are taken from that table; D and trimming were inferred from the DNA. The sample includes under 35,000 clones, with 85% to 95% observed a single time. The ten most abundant clones make up approximately 0.98% of the sample.

In the case of this clone: The clone's antigen remains unknown. Base qualities are not at hand, and no much larger clone is one base apart.

Evidence of autoimmunity was found in all CD3G-deficient patients, and more severe autoimmunity was observed in two of the patients. At testing, patients were between 2 and 39 years old and showed lower naive and higher memory CD4+ and CD8+ T-cell proportions. CD4+ cells were FACS-sorted into CD25-high CD127-low regulatory T cells and CD25-low CD127-high conventional CD4+ T cells. Six individuals with CD3G deficiency were included in the patient group. An international network of physicians across the United States, Europe and Asia provided the patient samples and clinical data. Ficoll density separation was used to isolate peripheral blood mononuclear cells.

Material for sequencing was conventional CD4+ T cells sorted from blood. The chain links TRBV28 with TRBJ2-3; 11 junctional bases match TRBD1. This TCR was recovered from a child under 10 years old with CD3G deficiency. The sequenced DNA: TGTGCCAGCAGTTTATATGGACAGGGGGCGGGGGATACGCAGTATTTT. Its coded protein is CASSLYGQGAGDTQYF.